The 22 T cell receptor beta chains reported below all come from one sample, sequenced in a study of T cells in Graves' hyperthyroidism and ophthalmopathy (dated by TCRdb to the late 2010s). The receptor library was made with multiplex PCR. Sequencing took place on an Illumina HiSeq 2000. The TCR beta CDR3 regions were amplified from the RNA transcripts. The TCR CDR3 was subjected to a first round of RT-PCR using the HTBI primer set and the Qiagen OneStep RT-PCR kit. TCRdb took the public reads, trimmed them with fastp at Q25, ran MiXCR for clone calling and kept in-frame beta chains. Rows matching on CDR3 protein sequence are summarized as one entry with the most common DNA and genes. This sample has a few hundred thousand distinct CDR3 sequences in its table, and roughly 14% of those were observed once. The ten largest clones take up 5.8% of the sample. Material: blood. These receptors all stem from a woman aged 25-40 years with Graves' hyperthyroidism that later progressed to Graves' ophthalmopathy.

V gene TRBV5-1 combines with J gene TRBJ2-5; perhaps TRBD1 as D (7 bases). CDR3 length equals 16 residues. Germline values: CDR1 SGHRS, CDR2 YFSETQ. V gave up 0 bases and J gave up 1 base, with 13 bases separating them. CDR3 DNA: TGCGCCAGCAGCTTGGACAGGGGAGGAGGCCAAGAGACCCAGTACTTC. It encodes CASSLDRGGGQETQYF.

With regard to this clonotype: A much larger clone lies a single base off, so this may be a read error. The CDR3 carries no conserved terminal phenylalanine or tryptophan, so it likely arises from a read error. The chain is built from TRBV3-1 and TRBJ2-7; D perhaps matches TRBD1 (5 bases). The CDR3 runs to 14 residues. The ends were cut back, 1 base at V and 6 bases at J, with 13 bases in the middle. Germline V gene data show CDR1 as LGHDT and CDR2 as YNNKEL (reference sequence). The CDR3 coding sequence is TGTGCCAGCAGCCAAGGACAGACTTTTGGCGAGCAGTACCTC. The encoded protein is CASSQGQTFGEQYL.

The J gene is TRBJ2-5, the V gene TRBV30, with TRBD2 matching over 8 bases. Germline assignment: CDR1 GTSNPN and CDR2 SVGIG (reference sequence). The CDR3 consists of 14 residues. Trimming cost V 2 bases and J 1 base; bases outside gene matches: 3. The CDR3 DNA is TGTGCCTGGAGTTTAGGACTAGCCCAAGAGACCCAGTACTTC. It codes for CAWSLGLAQETQYF.

This clonotype was seen a handful of times. J is TRBJ2-7 and V is TRBV11-3; the D gene is possibly TRBD2 (6 bases). The CDR3 is 17 residues long. Germline V lookup: CDR1 SGHNT, CDR2 YENEEA. V was pared by 5 bases and J by 0 bases, with 20 bases between. CDR3 residues: CASSPRYRDSYSYEQYF. CDR3 in DNA: TGTGCCAGCAGCCCCCGGTACCGGGACTCCTACTCCTACGAGCAGTACTTC. Supplemented by reference TRBV11-3 and TRBJ2-7, the full variable domain reads EAGVVQSPRYKIIEKKQPVAFWCNPISGHNTLYWYLQNLGQGPELLIRYENEEAVDDSQLPKDRFSAERLKGVDSTLKIQPAELGDSAVYLCASSPRYRDSYSYEQYFGPGTRLTVT.

Concerning this clonotype: A much larger clone lies one base from this, so it may be a read error. The V call is TRBV2, the J call TRBJ2-2, with a possible D match to TRBD2 (6 bases). CDR3 length equals 17 residues. CDR1 is SNHLY and CDR2 is FYNNEI in the germline V gene. This chain's CDR3 is CASREASGVAGTGELFF. The CDR3 DNA sequence: TGTGCCAGCAGAGAAGCGTCGGGGGTCGCGGGCACCGGGGAGCTGTTTTTT.

There are many counts of this clonotype. V and J are TRBV30 and TRBJ2-2; TRBD2 matches at 12 bases. This CDR3 region has 16 residues. Germline V gene sequence: CDR1 GTSNPN, CDR2 SVGIG (reference sequence). After removal of 3 bases from V and 1 base from J, the junction contained 3 bases not matched to a gene. As DNA, the CDR3 is TGTGCCTGGAGCCAGGGACTAGCGGGGAACACCGGGGAGCTGTTTTTT. It encodes CAWSQGLAGNTGELFF.

This clonotype showed up just a few times. The chain is built from TRBV24-1 and TRBJ1-4; unclear D gene. Germline V gene data show CDR1 as KGHDR and CDR2 as SFDVKD. Trimming stripped 4 bases from V and 4 bases from J, with 6 bases between. This CDR3 contains 13 residues. In DNA, the CDR3 is TGTGCCACCAGTGAGGCCCGTAATGAAAAACTGTTTTTT. As protein: CATSEARNEKLFF.

There are many counts of this clonotype. The chain links TRBV19 to TRBJ2-7; D unclear. The CDR3 totals 16 residues. Germline assignment: CDR1 LNHDA and CDR2 SQIVND (reference sequence). V lost 5 bases, J lost 0 bases, and 17 bases lay in between. The CDR3: CASSFAGPQSSYEQYF. The CDR3 region has the DNA TGTGCCAGTAGTTTTGCAGGTCCTCAGAGCTCCTACGAGCAGTACTTC.

This clonotype was found many times. The chain carries TRBV11-2 and TRBJ1-3; 8 bases match TRBD1. Trimming removed 0 bases from V and 9 bases from J; junction bases left unmatched: 4. The CDR3 extends over 14 amino acids. From germline, CDR1 is SGHAT and CDR2 FQNNGV. In DNA form, the CDR3 reads TGTGCCAGCAGCTTAGACAGGGGGCAAGGCACCATATATTTT. This encodes CASSLDRGQGTIYF.

About this clonotype itself: A much larger clone lies one base from this, so it may be a read error. The chain recombines TRBV29-1 with TRBJ1-4; no clear D. Germline CDR1 and CDR2: SQVTM and ANQGSEA. This CDR3 region has 14 residues. CDR3 in amino acids: CSEDLTTSQEKPFF. The CDR3, as DNA: TGCAGCGAGGACTTAACAACGTCACAAGAAAAACCGTTTTTT.

Ten or more counts support this clonotype. The chain is built from TRBV14 and TRBJ1-2; 7 bases are a match to TRBD1. Germline CDR1 and CDR2: SGHDN and FVKESK. J gave up 5 bases and V 3 bases, and 9 bases lay outside the gene matches. This CDR3 has 15 amino acids. As DNA, the CDR3 is TGTGCCAGCAGCCACAATGCCGACAGGGTATATGGCTACACCTTC. Amino acids: CASSHNADRVYGYTF. The variable domain in full, with the rest retrieved from reference TRBV14 and TRBJ1-2, is EAGVTQFPSHSVIEKGQTVTLRCDPISGHDNLYWYRRVMGKEIKFLLHFVKESKQDESGMPNNRFLAERTGGTYSTLKVQPAELEDSGVYFCASSHNADRVYGYTFGSGTRLTVV.

This clonotype was picked up many times. The CDR3, as DNA: TGCGCCAGCAGCTTGTTACAGGGCGTCACAGATACGCAGTATTTT. Translating gives CASSLLQGVTDTQYF. The chain employs TRBV5-1 and TRBJ2-3; the D gene is possibly TRBD1 (6 bases). V shed 1 base and J shed 2 bases, with 11 bases lying between them. CDR3 size: 15 residues. CDR1 and CDR2 from the germline V gene are SGHRS and YFSETQ.

This clonotype occurred many times. The rearrangement uses TRBV3-1 and TRBJ2-5, with 9 positions matching TRBD2. Trimming took 0 bases from V and 5 from J; bases not matched to a gene: 7. CDR3 size: 16 residues. Germline CDR1 is LGHDT and CDR2 is YNNKEL (reference sequence). In DNA, the CDR3 is TGTGCCAGCAGCCAAGATGTCGCTAGCGGGATTGAGACCCAGTACTTC. Translation gives CASSQDVASGIETQYF.

The V call is TRBV20-1, the J call TRBJ2-1; the D is unclear. CDR1 is DFQATT and CDR2 is SNEGSKA in the germline V gene (reference sequence). This CDR3 is built from 12 residues. V was trimmed by 0 bases and J by 12 bases, leaving 12 bases between them. This CDR3 reads CSARDGHPGQFF. The DNA for the CDR3 is TGCAGTGCTAGAGATGGGCACCCCGGGCAGTTCTTC.

Many counts were recorded for this clonotype. The chain is built from TRBV3-1 and TRBJ2-7; D tentatively fits TRBD1 or TRBD2 (6 bases each). Germline assignment: CDR1 LGHDT and CDR2 YNNKEL (reference sequence). V lost 2 bases, J lost 7 bases, and 12 bases lay in between. CDR3 length: 13 residues. DNA for the CDR3: TGTGCCAGCAGCCAAAGGGGGGATCGAGAGCAGTACTTC. The encoded protein is CASSQRGDREQYF.

This clonotype was counted many times. The V gene is TRBV28, the J gene TRBJ2-1; D gene unclear. Germline loops: CDR1 MDHEN, CDR2 SYDVKM. V lost 1 base and J 3 bases, leaving 10 bases between the germline ends. This CDR3 has 15 residues. The CDR3, as DNA: TGTGCCAGCAGTTTATCTGGAGCCAACTACAATGAGCAGTTCTTC. This sequence encodes CASSLSGANYNEQFF.

This clonotype showed up many times. V is TRBV12-3 or TRBV12-4 and J is TRBJ1-5; D remains ambiguous. Trimming took off 5 bases at V and 7 bases at J, with 12 bases between the two ends. The CDR3 length is 13 residues. The CDR3 reads CASSPQEGQPQHF. The CDR3 DNA reads as TGTGCCAGCAGTCCCCAGGAAGGCCAGCCCCAGCATTTT.

Many counts were recorded for this clonotype. CDR3 nucleotides: TGTGCCAGCAGCTTAGCATCACCCACTAACTATGGCTACACCTTC. This translates into CASSLASPTNYGYTF. The chain links TRBV11-3 to TRBJ1-2; D remains ambiguous. With 1 base removed from V and 0 bases from J, the gap between germline ends came to 9 bases. From germline, CDR1 is SGHNT and CDR2 YENEEA. The CDR3 extends over 15 amino acids. Looking up the rest from reference TRBV11-3 and TRBJ1-2 gives the full variable domain: EAGVVQSPRYKIIEKKQPVAFWCNPISGHNTLYWYLQNLGQGPELLIRYENEEAVDDSQLPKDRFSAERLKGVDSTLKIQPAELGDSAVYLCASSLASPTNYGYTFGSGTRLTVV.

This clonotype was seen repeatedly, ten times or more. The chain employs TRBV27 and TRBJ2-3; 7 bases match TRBD1. The V segment lost 4 bases and the J segment 2 bases; nucleotides outside the gene matches: 6. Germline-derived CDR1 and CDR2 are MNHEY and SMNVEV (reference sequence). This CDR3 comprises 15 residues. The CDR3 reads CASSSPTGLTDTQYF. The CDR3 DNA follows: TGTGCCAGCAGTTCTCCGACAGGGCTCACAGATACGCAGTATTTT.

In this sample, this clonotype turned up many times. The chain combines TRBV7-2 with TRBJ2-2; 9 positions match TRBD2. CDR3 length: 15 residues. From germline, CDR1 is SGHTA and CDR2 FQGNSA. Trimming took 5 bases from V and 5 from J; bases not matched to a gene: 6. The CDR3 sequence: CASSPGLAVTGELFF. Here the CDR3 DNA reads TGTGCCAGCAGCCCGGGACTAGCTGTAACCGGGGAGCTGTTTTTT. The entire variable domain, with the rest obtained from reference TRBV7-2 and TRBJ2-2, is as follows: GAGVSQSPSNKVTEKGKDVELRCDPISGHTALYWYRQSLGQGLEFLIYFQGNSAPDKSGLPSDRFSAERTGGSVSTLTIQRTQQEDSAVYLCASSPGLAVTGELFFGEGSRLTVL.

The V and J genes are TRBV7-9 and TRBJ1-2; maybe TRBD1 (5 bases). V was pared by 0 bases and J by 7 bases, with 12 bases between. There are 14 residues in the CDR3. Germline V gene lookup returns CDR1 SEHNR and CDR2 FQNEAQ (reference sequence). The CDR3 spells CASSLAVQGSGYTF. The CDR3 region has the DNA TGTGCCAGCAGCTTAGCTGTCCAGGGATCTGGCTACACCTTC.

This clonotype has a count of ten or more. This chain connects TRBV13 to TRBJ1-3; D not certain. The germline gives CDR1 PRHDT, CDR2 FYEKMQ (reference sequence). Between the trimmed V and J ends, which lost 4 bases and 0 bases, there was a span of 16 bases. The CDR3 is 17 amino acids. The CDR3 here is CASSYPRGETSGNTIYF. DNA for the CDR3: TGTGCCAGCAGCTATCCACGGGGAGAAACCTCTGGAAACACCATATATTTT. Full variable domain (remainder filled in from reference TRBV13 and TRBJ1-3): AAGVIQSPRHLIKEKRETATLKCYPIPRHDTVYWYQQGPGQDPQFLISFYEKMQSDKGSIPDRFSAQQFSDYHSELNMSSLELGDSALYFCASSYPRGETSGNTIYFGEGSWLTVV.